A single sample gave rise to the 11 T cell receptor beta chains below, sequenced in a study of T cells in women clearing cervical HPV infection. TCRdb's table, derived via immunoSEQ multiplex PCR, lists solely in-frame clones and lacks some. Listed are approximately 33,000 clones; 7.5% to 9.5% falls within the top ten. Sequenced sample: blood buffy coat. The source of these receptors is a woman between 18 and 70 years old with a cervical HPV16 infection that either progressed to CIN3+ or cleared (not recorded which).

For this clone: The CDR3 is cut off 3 residues early in the read; its end comes from the germline J gene. This rearrangement joins TRBV20-1 to TRBJ2-1, with 9 bases matching TRBD2. The CDR3 length is 16 residues. The trim removed 1 base at V and 4 bases at J, leaving 8 bases unmatched. CDR1 and CDR2 (germline): DFQATT, SNEGSKA (reference sequence). Partial CDR3 DNA: TGCAGTGCTAGAGCTTTCAAGACTAGCGGTTACAATGAG. This codes for CSARAFKTSGYNE. In full, the CDR3 reads CSARAFKTSGYNEQFF.

As regards this clone: The read is 3 residues too short to cover the CDR3 end, so that end is filled in from the germline J gene. The V and J genes are TRBV29-1 and TRBJ1-2; D ambiguous. Trimming removed 3 bases at V and 4 bases at J, with 12 bases between. The CDR3 spans 13 residues. Per the germline V gene, CDR1 is SQVTM and CDR2 is ANQGSEA. CDR3 bases read: TGCAGCGTTGAGTTGGCAGACACCTATGGC. This encodes CSVELADTYG. Given in full, the CDR3 is CSVELADTYGYTF.

The CDR3 spells CASSRSSGGYQETQYF. The part of the CDR3 DNA that was read is TGTGCCAGCAGTCGATCTAGCGGGGGGTACCAAGAGACC. The chain carries TRBV6-2 or TRBV6-3 and TRBJ2-5; 11 nucleotides match TRBD2. The read ends 3 residues shy of where the CDR3 ends; the end is completed using the germline J gene. Unmatched junction bases numbered 5, after V lost 5 bases and J lost 0 bases. CDR3 length: 16 residues. Germline lookup yields CDR1 MNHEY and CDR2 SVGEGT.

Remarks on this clone: The read terminates 3 residues ahead of where the CDR3 ends, so the germline J gene completes it. The chain links TRBV20-1 to TRBJ2-1; D may be TRBD1 (6 bases). CDR1 and CDR2 from the germline V gene are DFQATT and SNEGSKA (reference sequence). The CDR3 is made up of 13 amino acids. The V and J ends lost 3 bases and 3 bases respectively, with 9 bases between them. CDR3 DNA (partial): TGCAGTGCTAGGGACAGTAACTACAATGAG. Amino acid sequence: CSARDSNYNE. The CDR3 in full is CSARDSNYNEQFF.

The CDR3 bases that were read are TGTGCCAGCAGCTTCCGACAGACCAAAACCTACGAG. Translating gives CASSFRQTKTYE. The full CDR3 protein reads CASSFRQTKTYEQYF. V is TRBV11-3 and J is TRBJ2-7; tentative D call: TRBD1 (5 bases). Sequencing ends 3 residues short of the CDR3 end; the germline J gene provides the rest. The CDR3 extends over 15 amino acids. Germline values: CDR1 SGHNT, CDR2 YENEEA. With 3 bases removed from V and 2 bases from J, the gap between germline ends came to 14 bases.

Details on this clone: The sequence runs out 3 residues before the end of the CDR3; the remainder is reconstructed from the germline J gene. The genes are TRBV20-1 and TRBJ1-6; D may be TRBD1 (6 bases). Germline V gene sequence: CDR1 DFQATT, CDR2 SNEGSKA (reference sequence). V lost 0 bases and J 10 bases, leaving 19 bases between the germline ends. CDR3 length equals 16 residues. Here the CDR3 reads CSARDGQTIWESPLHF. The sequenced part of the CDR3 DNA is TGCAGTGCTAGAGACGGACAGACGATCTGGGAGTCACCC.

As concerns this clone: The CDR3 end lies 3 residues beyond the end of the read and is filled in from the germline J gene. The chain carries TRBV19 and TRBJ2-4; D is possibly TRBD2 (6 bases). The CDR3 sequence is 15 residues long. Germline V gene lookup returns CDR1 LNHDA and CDR2 SQIVND (reference sequence). The CDR3 DNA, read in part, is TGTGCCAGTAGTATCGGGGGTCTCATATTCCATGGT. Its translation is CASSIGGLIFHG. The whole CDR3 reads CASSIGGLIFHGQYF.

For this clone: The read comes to an end 3 residues before the CDR3 does, leaving the germline J gene to fill in the end. V is TRBV5-1 and J is TRBJ2-2; D is unclear. Germline loops: CDR1 SGHRS, CDR2 YFSETQ. Trimming removed 1 base at V and 0 bases at J, with 4 bases between. This CDR3 is built from 14 residues. CDR3 DNA (partial): TGCGCCAGCAGCTTGACATCGAACACCGGGGAG. It is translated as CASSLTSNTGE. The CDR3 in its entirety is CASSLTSNTGELFF.

Points on this clone: The sequenced fragment ends 3 residues before the CDR3 boundary, so the rest is inferred from the germline J gene. Within the sample, other DNA sequences also encode this same CDR3. This chain uses TRBV6-1 with TRBJ1-3; D possibly corresponds to TRBD1 (6 bases). Germline CDR1 reads MNHNS; CDR2 reads SASEGT. Trimming removed 0 bases at V and 0 bases at J, with 9 bases between. This CDR3 is built from 16 residues. The sequenced part of the CDR3 DNA is TGTGCCAGCAGTGAAGCTCGGACAGCCTCTGGAAACACC. This codes for CASSEARTASGNT. The entire CDR3 protein is CASSEARTASGNTIYF.

As concerns this clone: Read sequence stops 3 residues before the CDR3 end, and the germline J gene provides the missing end. The gene calls are TRBV10-3 and TRBJ1-4; tentative D call: TRBD1 (5 bases). The CDR3 covers 16 residues. Per the germline V gene, CDR1 is ENHRY and CDR2 is SYGVKD. The V end was cut by 0 bases, the J end by 5 bases, with 13 bases between. This CDR3 reads CAISESTGGRNEKLFF. Partial CDR3 DNA: TGTGCCATCAGTGAGTCGACCGGGGGTCGGAATGAAAAA.

About this clone: The DNA ends 3 residues before the CDR3 does, and the rest of the CDR3 is filled in from the germline J gene. The chain links TRBV20-1 to TRBJ2-3; D not certain. V lost 0 bases and J 6 bases, leaving 7 bases between the germline ends. There are 12 residues in the CDR3. Looked up from germline, CDR1 is DFQATT and CDR2 is SNEGSKA (reference sequence). The CDR3 sequence is CSARDLRDTQYF. CDR3 DNA, as far as it was read: TGCAGTGCTAGAGATCTACGGGATACG.